The next 19 T cell receptor beta chains were all read from a single sample in a study of T cell repertoires in ileal Crohn's disease. The repertoire was sequenced with immunoSEQ multiplex PCR; TCRdb's copy has only in-frame clones and lacks some. The top ten hold under 5.5% of the sample, which has about 8,300 clones, around 81% seen once. Sequenced material: ileal tissue. The source is an adult with Crohn's disease.

The chain joins TRBV29-1 to TRBJ2-1; 7 bases agree with TRBD1. The length of the CDR3 is 16 residues. CDR1 SQVTM and CDR2 ANQGSEA come from the germline V gene. V was pared by 5 bases and J by 5 bases, with 15 bases of the junction left unmatched. The CDR3 region is CSVMADRMAGHNEQFF. CDR3 nucleotide sequence: TGCAGCGTTATGGCGGACAGGATGGCCGGGCACAATGAGCAGTTCTTC.

V gene TRBV5-1 combines with J gene TRBJ1-1, with a tentative D call TRBD1 (5 bases). The CDR3 contains 15 residues. The germline V and J ends were trimmed by 0 bases and 4 bases, with 13 bases remaining between them. The germline gives CDR1 SGHRS, CDR2 YFSETQ. The CDR3 DNA is TGCGCCAGCAGCTTGGGGGGACGGGGGACCACTGAAGCTTTCTTT. Its translation: CASSLGGRGTTEAFF.

This clone was detected once. V gene TRBV19 combines with J gene TRBJ1-6; 8 bases fit TRBD1. The CDR3 length is 15 residues. V lost 7 bases and J lost 7; bases outside the gene matches: 9. Germline assignment: CDR1 LNHDA and CDR2 SQIVND (reference sequence). For the CDR3, the DNA is TGTGCCAGTACCAAAGGGGGGACAGGAAATTCACCCCTCCACTTT. Translation gives CASTKGGTGNSPLHF.

The chain carries TRBV9 and TRBJ1-1, with D hard to call. Deletions cut 4 bases from V and 1 base from J, with 8 bases between. CDR3 length equals 13 residues. From germline, CDR1 is SGDLS and CDR2 YYNGEE. Written as DNA, the CDR3 is TGTGCCAGCAGCTCCGGAGGGAACACTGAAGCTTTCTTT. As protein: CASSSGGNTEAFF.

The gene calls are TRBV18 and TRBJ2-7; 14 bases map to TRBD2. The CDR3 loop spans 17 amino acids. The V and J ends lost 3 bases and 2 bases, in that order; junction bases with no gene match: 6. Germline CDR1 KGHSH, CDR2 LQKENI. CDR3 loop: CASSPLGTSGSTYEQYF. As DNA, the CDR3 is TGTGCCAGCTCACCTCTTGGGACTAGCGGGAGTACCTACGAGCAGTACTTC.

V usage is TRBV10-2 and J usage is TRBJ2-3; tentative D call: TRBD1 (5 bases). The CDR3 consists of 15 residues. Trimming shortened V by 6 bases and J by 0 bases, and 13 bases separated the two germline ends. Germline CDR1 reads WSHSY; CDR2 reads SAAADI. The CDR3 is CASSRQLSSTDTQYF. The CDR3 coding sequence is TGCGCCAGCAGCCGACAGCTCTCTAGCACAGATACGCAGTATTTT.

This chain joins TRBV4-1 and TRBJ2-1, with 8 bases lining up with TRBD1. Trimming took 1 base from V and 2 from J; bases not matched to a gene: 4. This CDR3 contains 16 residues. Looked up from germline, CDR1 is MGHRA and CDR2 is YSYEKL. Written as DNA, the CDR3 is TGCGCCAGCAGCCAAGGACAGGGGCGCACCTACAATGAGCAGTTCTTC. Amino acid sequence: CASSQGQGRTYNEQFF.

This clone was seen only a few times. V is TRBV2 and J is TRBJ2-1, with 12 bases fitting TRBD2. CDR1 is SNHLY and CDR2 is FYNNEI in the germline V gene. The CDR3 sequence is 19 residues long. The junction had 13 bases not matched to a gene; V was cut back by 5 bases and J by 2 bases. CDR3 nucleotides: TGTGCCAGCAGTCCTCCGACTAGCGGGAGTGGGTTGACCTACAATGAGCAGTTCTTC. Residues: CASSPPTSGSGLTYNEQFF.

In this sample, this clone turned up once. The rearrangement uses TRBV10-3 and TRBJ2-7; D is possibly TRBD2 (6 bases). Trimming removed 7 bases from V and 1 base from J, with 8 bases in between. CDR1 ENHRY and CDR2 SYGVKD come from the germline V gene. The CDR3 spans 12 residues. The CDR3 sequence is CAIMGGSYEQYF. DNA for the CDR3: TGTGCCATCATGGGGGGATCCTACGAGCAGTACTTC.

This CDR3 is CASSLNEQFF. The DNA of the CDR3 is TGTGCCAGCAGCCTAAATGAGCAGTTCTTC. The chain links TRBV6-6 to TRBJ2-1, with D uncertain. Trimming took 6 bases from V and 7 from J, leaving 4 bases between them. Germline V gene data show CDR1 as MNHNY and CDR2 as SVGAGI (reference sequence). This CDR3 is 10 amino acids long.

This rearrangement joins TRBV29-1 to TRBJ2-7; 10 nucleotides agree with TRBD1. V shed 3 bases and J 7 bases; nucleotides not matched to a gene: 3. The germline V gene has CDR1 SQVTM and CDR2 ANQGSEA. This CDR3 is built from 12 residues. The CDR3 DNA reads TGCAGCGTTGAGGGACAGGGGTGGGAGCAGTACTTC. Encoded protein: CSVEGQGWEQYF.

The genes are TRBV9 and TRBJ2-1; D is perhaps TRBD2 (6 bases). V lost 3 bases, J lost 6 bases, and 13 bases lay in between. CDR1 and CDR2 from the germline V gene are SGDLS and YYNGEE. This CDR3 has 14 amino acids. CDR3 sequence: CASSELAPPNEQFF. The CDR3 DNA sequence: TGTGCCAGCAGCGAACTAGCCCCTCCCAATGAGCAGTTCTTC.

The genes are TRBV4-1 and TRBJ1-3, with TRBD1 matching over 8 bases. The CDR3 extends over 16 amino acids. V was clipped by 2 bases and J by 4 bases; unmatched bases: 7. Germline V lookup: CDR1 MGHRA, CDR2 YSYEKL. CDR3 in amino acids: CASSQPRTGKGNTIYF. The CDR3 DNA follows: TGCGCCAGCAGCCAACCCAGGACAGGGAAGGGAAACACCATATATTTT.

This chain connects TRBV6-6 to TRBJ2-7; 7 bases line up with TRBD2. The junction had 8 bases not matched to a gene; V was cut back by 6 bases and J by 3 bases. This CDR3 comprises 14 residues. Looked up from germline, CDR1 is MNHNY and CDR2 is SVGAGI (reference sequence). The CDR3 DNA follows: TGTGCCAGCAGCCCCTTGCGGGGGAGCTACGAGCAGTACTTC. This encodes CASSPLRGSYEQYF.

CDR3 sequence: CASSQIQGTEAFF. The CDR3 DNA is TGTGCCAGCAGCCAGATACAGGGAACTGAAGCTTTCTTT. The chain uses TRBV14 and TRBJ1-1, with TRBD1 as a possible D gene (6 bases). Germline CDR1 is SGHDN and CDR2 is FVKESK. CDR3 length: 13 amino acids. V lost 3 bases to trimming and J lost 5 bases, with 10 bases between them.

The chain links TRBV5-1 to TRBJ2-4; TRBD1 agrees at 9 bases. CDR3 length: 17 residues. CDR1 and CDR2 from the germline V gene are SGHRS and YFSETQ. Unmatched junction bases numbered 6, after V lost 0 bases and J lost 2 bases. As DNA, the CDR3 is TGCGCCAGCAGCTTGGCCGGGACAGGGAGGACCAAAAACATTCAGTACTTC. Its protein product is CASSLAGTGRTKNIQYF.

The chain carries TRBV19 and TRBJ2-1, with 7 positions matching TRBD2. The CDR3 has 16 amino acids. The ends lost 4 bases at V and 2 bases at J; junction bases unmatched: 8. Germline V gene data show CDR1 as LNHDA and CDR2 as SQIVND (reference sequence). CDR3: CASSNPREVAYNEQFF. CDR3 nucleotides: TGTGCCAGTAGTAATCCTCGGGAGGTAGCCTACAATGAGCAGTTCTTC. The entire variable domain, with the rest obtained from reference TRBV19 and TRBJ2-1, is as follows: DGGITQSPKYLFRKEGQNVTLSCEQNLNHDAMYWYRQDPGQGLRLIYYSQIVNDFQKGDIAEGYSVSREKKESFPLTVTSAQKNPTAFYLCASSNPREVAYNEQFFGPGTRLTVL.

The genes are TRBV6-1 and TRBJ2-5, with TRBD1 as a possible D gene (6 bases). The CDR3 has 15 residues. CDR1 is MNHNS, CDR2 SASEGT, per germline. The V end was cut by 4 bases, the J end by 5 bases, with 17 bases between. CDR3 coding DNA: TGTGCCAGCAGTGTTTCTTTGGGGGCGAGGGAGACCCAGTACTTC. Protein: CASSVSLGARETQYF.

The rearrangement uses TRBV9 and TRBJ2-1, with D perhaps matching TRBD1 (5 bases). The CDR3 contains 15 residues. Germline CDR1 and CDR2: SGDLS and YYNGEE. V was shortened by 3 bases and J by 8 bases, with 18 bases between the two germline ends. CDR3 DNA: TGTGCCAGCAGCGGTGGACATCTTTCAAGTCATGAGCAGTTCTTC. This encodes CASSGGHLSSHEQFF.